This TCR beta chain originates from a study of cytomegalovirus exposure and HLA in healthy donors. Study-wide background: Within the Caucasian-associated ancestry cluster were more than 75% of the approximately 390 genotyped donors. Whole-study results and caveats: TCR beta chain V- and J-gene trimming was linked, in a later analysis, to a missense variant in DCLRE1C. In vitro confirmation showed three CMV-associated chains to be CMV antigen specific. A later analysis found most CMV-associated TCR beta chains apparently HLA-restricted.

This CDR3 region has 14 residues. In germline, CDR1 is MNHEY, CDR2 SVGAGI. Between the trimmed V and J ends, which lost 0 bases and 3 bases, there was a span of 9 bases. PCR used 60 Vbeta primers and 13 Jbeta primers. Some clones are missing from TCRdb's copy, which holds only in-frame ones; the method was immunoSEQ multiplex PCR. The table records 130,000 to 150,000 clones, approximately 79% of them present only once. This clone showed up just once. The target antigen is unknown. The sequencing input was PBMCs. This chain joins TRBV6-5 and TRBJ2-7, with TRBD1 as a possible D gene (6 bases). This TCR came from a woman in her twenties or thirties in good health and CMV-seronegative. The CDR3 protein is CASSYSGHNYEQYF. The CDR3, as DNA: TGTGCCAGCAGTTACTCGGGACACAACTACGAGCAGTACTTC.